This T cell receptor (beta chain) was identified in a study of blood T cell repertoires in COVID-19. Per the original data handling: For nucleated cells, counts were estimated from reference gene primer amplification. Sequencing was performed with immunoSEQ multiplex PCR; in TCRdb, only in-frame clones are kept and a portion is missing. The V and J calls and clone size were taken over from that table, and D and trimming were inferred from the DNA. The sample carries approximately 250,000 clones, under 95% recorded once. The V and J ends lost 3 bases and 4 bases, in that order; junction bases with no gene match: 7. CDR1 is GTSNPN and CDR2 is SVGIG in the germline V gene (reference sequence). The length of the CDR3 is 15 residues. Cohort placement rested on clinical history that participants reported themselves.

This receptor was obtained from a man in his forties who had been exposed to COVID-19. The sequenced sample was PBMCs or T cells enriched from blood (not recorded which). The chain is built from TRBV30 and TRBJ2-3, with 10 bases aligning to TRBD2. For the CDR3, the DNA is TGTGCCTGGAGGGGAGCGGGAGGGAGACCAGATACGCAGTATTTT. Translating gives CAWRGAGGRPDTQYF.